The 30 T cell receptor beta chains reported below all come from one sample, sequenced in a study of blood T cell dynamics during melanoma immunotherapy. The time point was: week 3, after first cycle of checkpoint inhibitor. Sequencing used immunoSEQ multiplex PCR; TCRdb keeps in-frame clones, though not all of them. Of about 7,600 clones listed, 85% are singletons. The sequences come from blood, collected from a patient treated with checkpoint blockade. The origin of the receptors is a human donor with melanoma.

Here the CDR3 reads CASSREDYGYTF. The CDR3 nucleotides read TGTGCCAGCAGTCGGGAGGACTATGGCTACACCTTC. V is TRBV28 and J is TRBJ1-2; unclear D gene. The CDR3 spans 12 residues. Germline CDR1 is MDHEN and CDR2 is SYDVKM. V was cut by 5 bases and J by 3 bases, with 7 bases left in between.

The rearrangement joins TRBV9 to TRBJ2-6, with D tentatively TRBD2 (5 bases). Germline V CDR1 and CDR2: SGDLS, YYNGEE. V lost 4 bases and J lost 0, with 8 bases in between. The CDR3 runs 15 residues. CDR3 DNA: TGTGCCAGCAGCATTCGGGACTCTGGGGCCAACGTCCTGACTTTC. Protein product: CASSIRDSGANVLTF. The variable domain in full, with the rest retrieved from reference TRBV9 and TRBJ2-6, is DSGVTQTPKHLITATGQRVTLRCSPRSGDLSVYWYQQSLDQGLQFLIQYYNGEERAKGNILERFSAQQFPDLHSELNLSSLELGDSALYFCASSIRDSGANVLTFGAGSRLTVL.

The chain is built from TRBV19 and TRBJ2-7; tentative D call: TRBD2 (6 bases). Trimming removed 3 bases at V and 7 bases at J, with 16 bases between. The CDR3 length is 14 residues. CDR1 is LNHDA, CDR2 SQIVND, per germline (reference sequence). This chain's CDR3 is CASSILPGTGEQYF. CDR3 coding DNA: TGTGCCAGTAGTATCCTACCCGGGACTGGGGAGCAGTACTTC. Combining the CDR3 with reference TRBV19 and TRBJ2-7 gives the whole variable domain DGGITQSPKYLFRKEGQNVTLSCEQNLNHDAMYWYRQDPGQGLRLIYYSQIVNDFQKGDIAEGYSVSREKKESFPLTVTSAQKNPTAFYLCASSILPGTGEQYFGPGTRLTVT.

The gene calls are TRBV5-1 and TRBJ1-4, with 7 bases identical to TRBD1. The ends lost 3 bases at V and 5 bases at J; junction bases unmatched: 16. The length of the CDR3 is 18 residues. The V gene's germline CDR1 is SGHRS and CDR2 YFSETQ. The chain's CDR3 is CASSSGLRSATGNEKLFF. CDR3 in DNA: TGCGCCAGCAGCTCCGGGCTCCGGTCCGCGACAGGGAATGAAAAACTGTTTTTT.

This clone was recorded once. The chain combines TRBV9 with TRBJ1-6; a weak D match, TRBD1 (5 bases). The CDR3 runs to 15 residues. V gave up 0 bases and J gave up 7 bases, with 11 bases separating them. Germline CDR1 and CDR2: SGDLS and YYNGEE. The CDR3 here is CASSVGDRENSPLHF. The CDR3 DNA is TGTGCCAGCAGCGTAGGGGACCGGGAAAATTCACCCCTCCACTTT.

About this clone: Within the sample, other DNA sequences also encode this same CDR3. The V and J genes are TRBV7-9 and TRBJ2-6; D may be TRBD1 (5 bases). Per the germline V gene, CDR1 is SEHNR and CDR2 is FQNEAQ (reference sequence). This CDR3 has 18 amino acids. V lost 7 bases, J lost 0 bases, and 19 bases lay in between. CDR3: CASTPSLGRFSGANVLTF. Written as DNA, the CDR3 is TGTGCCAGCACTCCTTCTTTGGGGCGCTTCTCTGGGGCCAACGTCCTGACTTTC.

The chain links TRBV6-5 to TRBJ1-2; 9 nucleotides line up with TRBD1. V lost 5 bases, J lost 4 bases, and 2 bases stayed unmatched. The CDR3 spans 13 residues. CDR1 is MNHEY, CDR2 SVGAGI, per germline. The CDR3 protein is CASSRTGVYGYTF. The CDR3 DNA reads TGTGCCAGCAGTAGGACAGGGGTCTATGGCTACACCTTC.

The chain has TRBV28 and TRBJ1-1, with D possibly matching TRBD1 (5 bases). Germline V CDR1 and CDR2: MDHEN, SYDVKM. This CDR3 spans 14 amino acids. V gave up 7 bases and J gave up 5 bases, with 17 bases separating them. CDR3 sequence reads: CASTLMGGGTEAFF. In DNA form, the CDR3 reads TGTGCCAGCACCTTAATGGGGGGAGGGACTGAAGCTTTCTTT.

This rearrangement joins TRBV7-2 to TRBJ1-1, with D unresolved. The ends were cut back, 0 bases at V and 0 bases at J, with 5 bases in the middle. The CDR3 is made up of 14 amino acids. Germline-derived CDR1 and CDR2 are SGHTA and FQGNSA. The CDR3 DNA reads TGTGCCAGCAGCTTAGCGCCCATGAACACTGAAGCTTTCTTT. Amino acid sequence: CASSLAPMNTEAFF.

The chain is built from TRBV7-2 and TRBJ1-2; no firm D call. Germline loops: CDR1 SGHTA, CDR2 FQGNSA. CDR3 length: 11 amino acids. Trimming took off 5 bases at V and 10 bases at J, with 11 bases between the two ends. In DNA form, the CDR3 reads TGTGCCAGCAGCCCCCTAGGTGACTACACCTTC. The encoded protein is CASSPLGDYTF.

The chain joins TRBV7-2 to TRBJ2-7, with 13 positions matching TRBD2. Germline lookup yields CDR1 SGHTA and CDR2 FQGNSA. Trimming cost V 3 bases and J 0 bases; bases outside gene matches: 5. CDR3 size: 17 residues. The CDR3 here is CASSFLTSGRSSYEQYF. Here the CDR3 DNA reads TGTGCCAGCAGCTTTTTGACTAGCGGGAGGAGCTCCTACGAGCAGTACTTC.

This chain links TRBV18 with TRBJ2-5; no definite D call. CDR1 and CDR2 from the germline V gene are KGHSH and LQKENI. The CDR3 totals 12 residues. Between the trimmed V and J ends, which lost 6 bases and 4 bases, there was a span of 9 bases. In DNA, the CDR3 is TGTGCCAGCTCGTCCGCCCGAGAGACCCAGTACTTC. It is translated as CASSSARETQYF.

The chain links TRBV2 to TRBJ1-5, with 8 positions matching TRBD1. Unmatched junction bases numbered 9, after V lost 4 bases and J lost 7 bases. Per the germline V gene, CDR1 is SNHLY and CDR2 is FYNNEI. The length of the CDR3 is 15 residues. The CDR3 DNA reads TGTGCCAGCAGTGGGGGCAGGGGGCGCGGACAGCCCCAGCATTTT. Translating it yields CASSGGRGRGQPQHF.

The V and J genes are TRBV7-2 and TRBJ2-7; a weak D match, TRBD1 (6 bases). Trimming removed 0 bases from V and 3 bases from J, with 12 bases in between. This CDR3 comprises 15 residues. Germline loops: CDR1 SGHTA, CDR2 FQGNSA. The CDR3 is CASSLARDMYYEQYF. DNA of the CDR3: TGTGCCAGCAGCTTAGCTCGGGACATGTACTACGAGCAGTACTTC.

CDR3 in DNA: TGTGCCAGCAGTCAGGGACCTTGGAACTCCTATAATTCACCCCTCCACTTT. Its translation is CASSQGPWNSYNSPLHF. The chain joins TRBV27 to TRBJ1-6; the D gene is possibly TRBD1 (5 bases). Germline CDR1 reads MNHEY; CDR2 reads SMNVEV (reference sequence). The CDR3 is 17 amino acids. Trimming removed 5 bases at V and 0 bases at J, with 14 bases between.

CDR3 protein: CASSIEGGNIQYF. The CDR3, as DNA: TGTGCCAGTAGTATTGAGGGGGGAAACATTCAGTACTTC. V usage is TRBV19 and J usage is TRBJ2-4, with D possibly being TRBD1 or TRBD2 (6 bases each). Germline-derived CDR1 and CDR2 are LNHDA and SQIVND (reference sequence). Between the trimmed V and J ends, which lost 3 bases and 6 bases, there was a span of 9 bases. This CDR3 is 13 amino acids long.

The CDR3 region has the DNA TGTGCCAGCAGCGGGCAGGTCGAGGGACAGGGGAACGCCGGGGCCAACGTCCTGACTTTC. Translated: CASSGQVEGQGNAGANVLTF. The chain uses TRBV9 and TRBJ2-6, with TRBD1 identical over 10 bases. J was trimmed by 4 bases and V by 3 bases; bases with no gene match: 16. CDR1 is SGDLS, CDR2 YYNGEE, per germline. This CDR3 has 20 residues. The entire variable domain, with the rest obtained from reference TRBV9 and TRBJ2-6, is as follows: DSGVTQTPKHLITATGQRVTLRCSPRSGDLSVYWYQQSLDQGLQFLIQYYNGEERAKGNILERFSAQQFPDLHSELNLSSLELGDSALYFCASSGQVEGQGNAGANVLTFGAGSRLTVL.

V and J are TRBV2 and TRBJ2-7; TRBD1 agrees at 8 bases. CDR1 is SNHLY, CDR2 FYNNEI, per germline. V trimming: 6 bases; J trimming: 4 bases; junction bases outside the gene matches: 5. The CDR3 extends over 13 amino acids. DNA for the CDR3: TGTGCCAGCAGCCGACAGGGGCGGTACGAGCAGTACTTC. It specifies CASSRQGRYEQYF.

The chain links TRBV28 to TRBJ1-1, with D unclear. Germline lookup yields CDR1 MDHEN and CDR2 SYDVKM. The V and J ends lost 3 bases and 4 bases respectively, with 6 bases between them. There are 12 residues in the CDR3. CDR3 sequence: CASSFPPTEAFF. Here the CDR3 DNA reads TGTGCCAGCAGTTTTCCACCCACTGAAGCTTTCTTT.

The CDR3, as DNA: TGTGCCAGTAGTATTGCGGGGAACGCCTACGAGCAGTACTTC. It is translated as CASSIAGNAYEQYF. The chain employs TRBV19 and TRBJ2-7; D might be TRBD2 (6 bases). The length of the CDR3 is 14 residues. Germline lookup yields CDR1 LNHDA and CDR2 SQIVND (reference sequence). The germline V and J ends were trimmed by 3 bases and 2 bases, with 11 bases remaining between them.

CDR3 region: CASSLVLTAEAFF. The CDR3 DNA follows: TGTGCCAGCAGCTTAGTTCTGACGGCTGAAGCTTTCTTT. The rearrangement joins TRBV11-2 to TRBJ1-1; D is undetermined. From germline, CDR1 is SGHAT and CDR2 FQNNGV. Trimming took 1 base from V and 6 from J, leaving 9 bases between them. This CDR3 is 13 amino acids long.

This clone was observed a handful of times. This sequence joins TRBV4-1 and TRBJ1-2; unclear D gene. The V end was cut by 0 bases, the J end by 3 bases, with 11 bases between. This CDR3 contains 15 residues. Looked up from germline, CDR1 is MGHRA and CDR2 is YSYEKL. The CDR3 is CASSQDQGRDYGYTF. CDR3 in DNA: TGCGCCAGCAGCCAAGATCAAGGCCGCGACTATGGCTACACCTTC.

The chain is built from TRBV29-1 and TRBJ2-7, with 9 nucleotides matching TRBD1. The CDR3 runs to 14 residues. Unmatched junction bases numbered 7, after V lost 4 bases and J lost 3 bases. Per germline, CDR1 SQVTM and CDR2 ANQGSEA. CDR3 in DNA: TGCAGCGTTGCCCGGGACAGGGACGTCTACGAGCAGTACTTC. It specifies CSVARDRDVYEQYF.

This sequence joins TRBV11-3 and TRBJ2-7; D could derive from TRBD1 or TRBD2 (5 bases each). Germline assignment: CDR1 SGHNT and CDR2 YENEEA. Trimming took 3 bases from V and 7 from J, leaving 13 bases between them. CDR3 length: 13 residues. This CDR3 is CASSFGTGLEQYF. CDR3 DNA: TGTGCCAGCAGCTTCGGGACCGGTTTGGAGCAGTACTTC.

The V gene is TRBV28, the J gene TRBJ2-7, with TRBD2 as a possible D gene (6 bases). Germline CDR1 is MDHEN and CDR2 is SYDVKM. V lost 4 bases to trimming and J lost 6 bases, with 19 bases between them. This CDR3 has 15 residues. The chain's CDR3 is CASSSPGLGGVEQYF. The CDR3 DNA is TGTGCCAGCAGTTCACCGGGACTGGGCGGTGTCGAGCAGTACTTC.

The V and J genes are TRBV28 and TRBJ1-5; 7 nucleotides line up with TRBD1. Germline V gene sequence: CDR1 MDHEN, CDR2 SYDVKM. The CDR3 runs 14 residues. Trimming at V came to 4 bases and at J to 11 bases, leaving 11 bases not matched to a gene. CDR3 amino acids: CASSSTQGTVAQHF. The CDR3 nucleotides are TGTGCCAGCAGTTCCACACAGGGGACTGTGGCCCAGCATTTT.

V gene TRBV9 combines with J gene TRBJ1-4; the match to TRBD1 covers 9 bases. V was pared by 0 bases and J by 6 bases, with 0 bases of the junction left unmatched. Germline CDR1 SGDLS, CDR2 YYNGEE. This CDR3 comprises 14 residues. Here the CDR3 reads CASSVDRGHEKLFF. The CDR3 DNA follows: TGTGCCAGCAGCGTAGACAGGGGGCATGAAAAACTGTTTTTT.

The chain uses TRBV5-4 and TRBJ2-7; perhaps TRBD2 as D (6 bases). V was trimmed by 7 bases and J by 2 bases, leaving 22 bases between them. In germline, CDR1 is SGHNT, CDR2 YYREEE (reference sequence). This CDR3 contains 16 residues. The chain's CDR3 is CASGRDGRGEAYEQYF. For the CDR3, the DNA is TGTGCCAGCGGCCGAGACGGGCGGGGCGAGGCCTACGAGCAGTACTTC.

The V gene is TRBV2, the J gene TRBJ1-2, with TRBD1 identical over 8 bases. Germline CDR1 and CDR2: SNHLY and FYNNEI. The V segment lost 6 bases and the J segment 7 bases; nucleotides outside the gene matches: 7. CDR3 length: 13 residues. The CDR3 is CASRARGRSGYTF. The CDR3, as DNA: TGTGCCAGCAGAGCCAGGGGGCGAAGTGGCTACACCTTC.

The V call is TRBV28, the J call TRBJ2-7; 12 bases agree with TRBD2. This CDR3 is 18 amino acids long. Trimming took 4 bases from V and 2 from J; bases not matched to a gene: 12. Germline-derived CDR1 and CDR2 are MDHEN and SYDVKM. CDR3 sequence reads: CASSYELAGGRPTYEQYF. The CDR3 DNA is TGTGCCAGCAGTTACGAACTAGCGGGAGGCCGACCGACCTACGAGCAGTACTTC.